This T cell receptor (beta chain) was captured by sequencing in a study of PD-1 blockade in classical Hodgkin lymphoma. Every patient was affected by relapse after autologous stem cell transplantation, while exposure to brentuximab vedotin was not uniform. Trimming removed 1 base from V and 6 bases from J; junction bases left unmatched: 6. There are 18 residues in the CDR3. Germline CDR1 is LGHNA and CDR2 is YSLEER. Assay used: immunoSEQ multiplex PCR; TCRdb lists only in-frame clones, some missing. Counted here are tens of thousands of clones, approximately 91% occurring once; the ten biggest clones make up roughly a tenth.

This clonotype was obtained from a human donor with classical Hodgkin lymphoma. The sample was peripheral blood mononuclear cells (PBMCs), taken at baseline. The chain is built from TRBV4-3 and TRBJ2-2; 15 positions agree with TRBD2. CDR3 region: CASSQAHGLAGGPGELFF. The CDR3 region has the DNA TGCGCCAGCAGCCAAGCCCATGGACTAGCGGGGGGGCCCGGGGAGCTGTTTTTT.